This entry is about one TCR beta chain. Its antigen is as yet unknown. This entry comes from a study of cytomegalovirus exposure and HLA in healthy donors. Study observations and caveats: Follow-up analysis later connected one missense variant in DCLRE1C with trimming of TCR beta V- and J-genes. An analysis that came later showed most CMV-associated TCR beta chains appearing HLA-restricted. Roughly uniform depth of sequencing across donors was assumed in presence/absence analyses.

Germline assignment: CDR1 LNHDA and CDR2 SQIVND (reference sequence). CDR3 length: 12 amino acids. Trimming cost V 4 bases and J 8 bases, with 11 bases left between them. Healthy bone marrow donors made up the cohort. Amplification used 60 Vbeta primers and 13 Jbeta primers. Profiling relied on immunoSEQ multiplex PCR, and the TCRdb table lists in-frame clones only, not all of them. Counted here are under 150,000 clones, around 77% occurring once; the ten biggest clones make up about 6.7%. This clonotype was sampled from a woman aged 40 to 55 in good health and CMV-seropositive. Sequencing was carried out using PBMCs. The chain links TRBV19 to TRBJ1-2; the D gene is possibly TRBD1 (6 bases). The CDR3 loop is CASSTTGRGYTF. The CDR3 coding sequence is TGTGCCAGTAGTACGACAGGTCGAGGCTACACCTTC.